This entry is about one TCR beta chain. The target antigen is unknown. The germline V gene has CDR1 MDHEN and CDR2 SYDVKM. The V gene lost 8 bases and the J gene lost 3 bases, with 27 bases spanning the gap. This CDR3 is 18 amino acids long. The data stem from a study of T-cell memory formation after mild COVID-19. Study in general: Clustering of TCRs was largely donor specific.

Amplification by 5'RACE using constant-segment primers produced TCR alpha and TCR beta cDNA libraries that carried sample barcodes and UMIs. TCRdb ran MiXCR on the 5' RACE reads and lists one entry per CDR3 protein. The repertoire holds around 310,000 distinct CDR3 sequences, with more than 20% as singletons. The study's findings and limits: The study detected some responding clones in pre-infection memory, suggesting cross-reactive memory joined. CD4/CD8 balance held among clones contracting day 15 to 85, and later expanders leaned CD4+.

Source material: PBMCs or a T cell subset sorted from them (not recorded which). This chain joins TRBV28 and TRBJ2-3; D is perhaps TRBD2 (6 bases). The receptor was derived from a man aged 18 to 30 who had mild COVID-19 (a few samples of this study predate the infection). Cell type and time point are not known. The CDR3 DNA reads as TGTGCCAGCTGTCCCCTCTTACCGGGAGAAAAAGGAACAGATACGCAGTATTTT. It yields the protein CASCPLLPGEKGTDTQYF.